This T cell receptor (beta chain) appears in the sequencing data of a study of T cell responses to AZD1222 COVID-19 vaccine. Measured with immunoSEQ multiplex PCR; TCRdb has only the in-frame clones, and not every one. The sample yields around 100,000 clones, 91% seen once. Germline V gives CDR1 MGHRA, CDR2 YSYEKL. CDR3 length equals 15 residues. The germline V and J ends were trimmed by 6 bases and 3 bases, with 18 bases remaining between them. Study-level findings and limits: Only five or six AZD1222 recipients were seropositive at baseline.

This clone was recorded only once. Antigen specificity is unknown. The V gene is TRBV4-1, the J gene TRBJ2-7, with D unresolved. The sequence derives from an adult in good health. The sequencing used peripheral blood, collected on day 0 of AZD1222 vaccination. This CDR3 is CASSSGPIAHYEQYF. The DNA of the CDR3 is TGCGCCAGCAGTTCCGGGCCCATTGCCCACTACGAGCAGTACTTC.